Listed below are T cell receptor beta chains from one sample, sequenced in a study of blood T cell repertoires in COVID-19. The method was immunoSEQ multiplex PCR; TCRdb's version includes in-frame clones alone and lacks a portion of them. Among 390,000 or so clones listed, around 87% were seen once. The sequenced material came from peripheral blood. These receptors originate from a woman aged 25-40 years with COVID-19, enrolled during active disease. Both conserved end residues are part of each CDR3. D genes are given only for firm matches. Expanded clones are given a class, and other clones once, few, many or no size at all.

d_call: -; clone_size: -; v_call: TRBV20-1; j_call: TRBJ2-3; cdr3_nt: TGCAGTGCGAGTCTGGGCCTGGGCGGAGCGGCTAGCACAGATACGCAGTATTTT; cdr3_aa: CSASLGLGGAASTDTQYF
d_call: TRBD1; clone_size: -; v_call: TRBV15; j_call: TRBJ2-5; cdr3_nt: TGTGCCACCAGCAGAGAGGGTCCCTCAGGGGGAGAGACCCAGTACTTC; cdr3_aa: CATSREGPSGGETQYF
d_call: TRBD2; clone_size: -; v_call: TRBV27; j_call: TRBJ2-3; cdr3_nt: TGTGCCAGCAGACTAGCGGGAAGCACAGATACGCAGTATTTT; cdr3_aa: CASRLAGSTDTQYF
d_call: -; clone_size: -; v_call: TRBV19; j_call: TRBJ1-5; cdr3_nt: TGTGCCAGTAAGGGGAGGGATAGCAATCAGCCCCAGCATTTT; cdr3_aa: CASKGRDSNQPQHF
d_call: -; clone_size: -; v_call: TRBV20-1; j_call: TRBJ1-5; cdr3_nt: TGCAGTGCTAGTTTGGGACAAGGCCTCGGGAGCAATCAGCCCCAGCATTTT; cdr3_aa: CSASLGQGLGSNQPQHF
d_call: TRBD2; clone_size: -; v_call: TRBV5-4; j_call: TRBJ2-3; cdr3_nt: TGTGCCAGCAGCTCTCCCGGGACTACATCGCAGTATTTT; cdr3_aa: CASSSPGTTSQYF
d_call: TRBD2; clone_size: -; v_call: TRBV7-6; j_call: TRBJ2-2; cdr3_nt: TGTGCCAGCAGCCCCAACCCGGGGCTAGCGGGATACACCGGGGAGCTGTTTTTT; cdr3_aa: CASSPNPGLAGYTGELFF
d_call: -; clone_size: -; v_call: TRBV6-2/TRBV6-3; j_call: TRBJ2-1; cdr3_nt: TGTGCCAGCAGTTACTCCGGGGTGCAGGTTGAGCAGTTCTTC; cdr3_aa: CASSYSGVQVEQFF
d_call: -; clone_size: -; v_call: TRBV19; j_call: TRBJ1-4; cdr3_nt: TGTGCCAGTAGTCTCCAACAGGCAACTAATGAAAAACTGTTTTTT; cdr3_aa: CASSLQQATNEKLFF
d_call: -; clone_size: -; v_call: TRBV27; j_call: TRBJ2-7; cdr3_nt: TGTGCCAGCAGTTTACAGGGGCCCGCCTACGAGCAGTACTTC; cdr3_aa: CASSLQGPAYEQYF
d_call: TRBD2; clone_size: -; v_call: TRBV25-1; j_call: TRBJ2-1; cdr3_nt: TGTGCCAGCAGTGAGCTAGCGGGATTCAATGAGCAGTTCTTC; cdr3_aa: CASSELAGFNEQFF
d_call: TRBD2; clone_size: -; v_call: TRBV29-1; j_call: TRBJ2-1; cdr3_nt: TGCAGCGTTGGGACTAGCGGGCACTACAATGAGCAGTTCTTC; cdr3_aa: CSVGTSGHYNEQFF
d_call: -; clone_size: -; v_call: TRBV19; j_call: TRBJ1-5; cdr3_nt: TGTGCCAGTAGTACCGCTGGAGCTCAGCCCCAGCATTTT; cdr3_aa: CASSTAGAQPQHF
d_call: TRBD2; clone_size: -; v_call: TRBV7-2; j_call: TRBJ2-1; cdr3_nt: TGTGCCAGCAGCTTAGAGGCCGGACTAGCGGGGTCCTCCTACAATGAGCAGTTCTTC; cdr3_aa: CASSLEAGLAGSSYNEQFF
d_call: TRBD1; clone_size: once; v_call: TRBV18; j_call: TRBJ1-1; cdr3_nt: TGTGCCAGCTCCCCGAACGACAGGGCCACTGAAGCTTTCTTT; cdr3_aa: CASSPNDRATEAFF
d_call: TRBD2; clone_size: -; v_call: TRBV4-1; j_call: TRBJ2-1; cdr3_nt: TGCGCCAGCAGCCAACCTCCCACTCGGCTAGCGGGAGTCAATGAGCAGTTCTTC; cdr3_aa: CASSQPPTRLAGVNEQFF
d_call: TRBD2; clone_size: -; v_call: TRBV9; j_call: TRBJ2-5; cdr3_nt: TGTGCCAGCAGCGTAGCTGGGACTACCGGGGAGACCCAGTACTTC; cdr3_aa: CASSVAGTTGETQYF
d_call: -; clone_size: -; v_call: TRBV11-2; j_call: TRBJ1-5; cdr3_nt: TGTGCCAGCAGCTCAGGGGGCAATCAGCCCCAGCATTTT; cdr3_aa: CASSSGGNQPQHF
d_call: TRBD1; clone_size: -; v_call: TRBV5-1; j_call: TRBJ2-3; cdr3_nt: TGCGCCAGCAGCTTGGACAGGGGGAATAGGGATACGCAGTATTTT; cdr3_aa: CASSLDRGNRDTQYF
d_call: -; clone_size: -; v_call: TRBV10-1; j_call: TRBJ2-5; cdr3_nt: TGCGCCAGCAGTGAATCCAGGGTCGGGGAGACCCAGTACTTC; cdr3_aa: CASSESRVGETQYF
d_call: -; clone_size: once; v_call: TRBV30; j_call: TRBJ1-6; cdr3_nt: TGTGCCTGGAGTGTACCAGGGAACTATAATTCACCCCTCCACTTT; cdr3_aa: CAWSVPGNYNSPLHF
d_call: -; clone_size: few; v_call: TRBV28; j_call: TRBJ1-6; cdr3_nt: TGTGCCAGCAGTTTCGGGGGTTCACCCCTCCACTTT; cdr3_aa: CASSFGGSPLHF
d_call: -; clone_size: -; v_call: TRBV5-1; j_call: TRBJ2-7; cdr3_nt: TGCGCCAGCAGCACCGGTGTTAGCGGAAAAACCTACGAGCAGTACTTC; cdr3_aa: CASSTGVSGKTYEQYF
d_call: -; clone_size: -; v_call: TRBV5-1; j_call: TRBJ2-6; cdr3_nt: TGCGCCAGCAGCTTGCCGGTCTCTGGGGCCAACGTCCTGACTTTC; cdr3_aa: CASSLPVSGANVLTF
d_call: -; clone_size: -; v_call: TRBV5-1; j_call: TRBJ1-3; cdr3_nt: TGCGCCAGCAGCCCGAGGGTACGGAAAAGCTCTGGAAACACCATATATTTT; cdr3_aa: CASSPRVRKSSGNTIYF
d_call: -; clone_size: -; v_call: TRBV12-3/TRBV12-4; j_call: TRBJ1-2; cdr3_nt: TGTGCCAGCAGTTTGCAGGGCGGCTACACCTTC; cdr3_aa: CASSLQGGYTF
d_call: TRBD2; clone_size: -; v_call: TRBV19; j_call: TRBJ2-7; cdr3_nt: TGTGCCAGTAGTATACTAGCGGGACCCTCCTACGAGCAGTACTTC; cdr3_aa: CASSILAGPSYEQYF
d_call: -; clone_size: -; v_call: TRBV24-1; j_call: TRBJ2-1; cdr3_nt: TGTGCCACCAGTGATTTTATCGGGGAGCAGTTCTTC; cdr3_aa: CATSDFIGEQFF
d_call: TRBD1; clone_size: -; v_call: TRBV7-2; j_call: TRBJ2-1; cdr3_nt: TGTGCCAGCAGCATTCGACAGGGAAGCTCCTACAATGAGCAGTTCTTC; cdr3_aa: CASSIRQGSSYNEQFF
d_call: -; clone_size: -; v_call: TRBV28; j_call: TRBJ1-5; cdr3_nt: TGTGCCAGCAGTGATGATTACAGGGACATTAATCAGCCCCAGCATTTT; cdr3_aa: CASSDDYRDINQPQHF
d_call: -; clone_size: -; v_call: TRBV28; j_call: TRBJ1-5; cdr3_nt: TGTGCCAGCAGTCTAAAGAGGGATCAGCCCCAGCATTTT; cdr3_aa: CASSLKRDQPQHF
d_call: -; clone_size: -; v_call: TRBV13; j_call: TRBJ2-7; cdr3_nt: TGTGCCAGCAGCTTACTTGTTGGTTCTACCTACGAGCAGTACTTC; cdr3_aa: CASSLLVGSTYEQYF
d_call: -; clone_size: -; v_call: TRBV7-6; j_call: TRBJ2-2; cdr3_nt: TGTGCCAGCAGCTTAGGAGGCGGCGCGAACACCGGGGAGCTGTTTTTT; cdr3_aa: CASSLGGGANTGELFF
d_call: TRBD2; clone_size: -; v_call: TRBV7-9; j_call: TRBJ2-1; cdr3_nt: TGTGCCAGCAGCTTAGCGGGCCTGACTAGCGGGAGGGGGAATGAGCAGTTCTTC; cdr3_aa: CASSLAGLTSGRGNEQFF
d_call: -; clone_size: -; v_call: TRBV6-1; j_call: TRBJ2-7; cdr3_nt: TGTGCCAGCAGTGAAGTAGTAGCGATCGAGCAGTACTTC; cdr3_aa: CASSEVVAIEQYF
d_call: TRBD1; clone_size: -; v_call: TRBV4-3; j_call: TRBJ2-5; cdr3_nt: TGCGCCAGCAGCCAGGACAGGGTTTTCGTAGAGACCCAGTACTTC; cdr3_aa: CASSQDRVFVETQYF
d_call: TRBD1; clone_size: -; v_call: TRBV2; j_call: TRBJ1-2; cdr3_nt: TGTCTAACCGGGACAGTCAACTATGGCTACACCTTC; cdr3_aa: CLTGTVNYGYTF
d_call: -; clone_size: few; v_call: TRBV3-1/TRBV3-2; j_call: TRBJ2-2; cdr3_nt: TGTGCCAGCAGCCTGGGGGGGCCCAACACCGGGGAGCTGTTTTTT; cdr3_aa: CASSLGGPNTGELFF
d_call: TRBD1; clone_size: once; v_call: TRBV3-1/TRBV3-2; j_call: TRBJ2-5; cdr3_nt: TGTGCCAGCAGCCTTCAAGGCAGGGGGCGGGGAGAGACCCAGTACTTC; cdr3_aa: CASSLQGRGRGETQYF
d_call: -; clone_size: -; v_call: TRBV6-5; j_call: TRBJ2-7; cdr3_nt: TGTGCCAGCAGTCGTACCGGGAAATACGAGCAGTACTTC; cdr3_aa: CASSRTGKYEQYF
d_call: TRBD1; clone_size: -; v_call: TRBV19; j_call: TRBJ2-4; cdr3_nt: TGTGCCAGTAGTATAGGGGACAGGGGTGGGTTTGGTCAGTACTTC; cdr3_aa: CASSIGDRGGFGQYF
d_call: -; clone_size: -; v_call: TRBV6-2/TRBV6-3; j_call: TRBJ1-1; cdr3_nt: TGTGCCAGCAGTAGGGGGACGCATGAAGCTTTCTTT; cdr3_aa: CASSRGTHEAFF
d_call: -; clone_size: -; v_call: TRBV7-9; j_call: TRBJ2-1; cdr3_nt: TGTGCCAGCAGCTTCAGTCTTACCGACAATGAGCAGTTCTTC; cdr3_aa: CASSFSLTDNEQFF
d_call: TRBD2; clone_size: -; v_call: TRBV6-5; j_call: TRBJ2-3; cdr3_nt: TGTGCCAGCAGTCCTAGCGGGAGTGTGGTAGATACGCAGTATTTT; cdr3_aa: CASSPSGSVVDTQYF
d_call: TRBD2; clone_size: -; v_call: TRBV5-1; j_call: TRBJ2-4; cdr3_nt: TGCGCCAGCAGCTCCCGACCGGGACTAGCGGGAGGATCGGTCCACATTCAGTACTTC; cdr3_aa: CASSSRPGLAGGSVHIQYF
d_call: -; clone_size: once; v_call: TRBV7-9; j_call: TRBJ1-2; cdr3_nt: TGTGCCAGCAGCTTGGTTCGGCAGGGTGGCTACACCTTC; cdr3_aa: CASSLVRQGGYTF
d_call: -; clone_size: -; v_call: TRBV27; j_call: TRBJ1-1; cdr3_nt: TGTGCCAGCAGTTGGACTATATCGGGGACTGAAGCTTTCTTT; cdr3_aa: CASSWTISGTEAFF
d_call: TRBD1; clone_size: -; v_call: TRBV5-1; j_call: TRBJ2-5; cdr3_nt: TGCGCCAGCAGCTTAACAGGGGGCCGGGGAGAGACCCAGTACTTC; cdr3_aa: CASSLTGGRGETQYF
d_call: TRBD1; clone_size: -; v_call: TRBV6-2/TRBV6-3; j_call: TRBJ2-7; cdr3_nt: TGTGCCAGCAGCTCTACGAACTCCGGGACAGCAACTTACGAGCAGTACTTC; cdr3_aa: CASSSTNSGTATYEQYF
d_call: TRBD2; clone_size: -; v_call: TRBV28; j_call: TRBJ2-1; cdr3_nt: TGTGCCAGCAGTTTAAGGGCTAGCGGGAGAATTTCAAATGAGCAGTTCTTC; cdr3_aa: CASSLRASGRISNEQFF
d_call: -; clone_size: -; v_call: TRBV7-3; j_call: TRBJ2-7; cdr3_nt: TGTGCCAGCAGCTTAACTCCAGGGTTGGGAGAGCAGTACTTC; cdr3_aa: CASSLTPGLGEQYF
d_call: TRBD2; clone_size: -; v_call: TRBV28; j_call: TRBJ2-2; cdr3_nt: TGTGCCAGCAGTCCATTGACTAGCCGCAACACCGGGGAGCTGTTTTTT; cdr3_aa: CASSPLTSRNTGELFF
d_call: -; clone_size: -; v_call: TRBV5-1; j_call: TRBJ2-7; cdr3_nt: TGCGCCAGCAGCTTGAATGGCAGGGTGTCCCACGAGCAGTACTTC; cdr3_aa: CASSLNGRVSHEQYF
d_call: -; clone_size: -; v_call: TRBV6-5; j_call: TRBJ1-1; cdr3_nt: TGTGCCAGCAGGCCACAGGGCTGGACTGAAGCTTTCTTT; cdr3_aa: CASRPQGWTEAFF
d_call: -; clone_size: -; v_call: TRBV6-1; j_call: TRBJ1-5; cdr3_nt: TGTGCCAGCAGTGAAGCCGGGGGTCCGGTTCAGCCCCAGCATTTT; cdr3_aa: CASSEAGGPVQPQHF
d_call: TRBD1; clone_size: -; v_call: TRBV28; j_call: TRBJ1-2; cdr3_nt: TGTGCCAGCAGTTCGGTGGACAGGGTGTATGGCTACACCTTC; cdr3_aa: CASSSVDRVYGYTF
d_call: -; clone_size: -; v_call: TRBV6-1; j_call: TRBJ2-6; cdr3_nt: TGTGCCAGCAGTGACAGGGTAAGAAGTTCTGGGGCCAACGTCCTGACTTTC; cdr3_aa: CASSDRVRSSGANVLTF
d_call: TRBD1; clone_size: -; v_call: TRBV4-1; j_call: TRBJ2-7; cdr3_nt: TGCGCCAGCAGCCAGACGACAGGGGGTGCCTACGAGCAGTACTTC; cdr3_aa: CASSQTTGGAYEQYF
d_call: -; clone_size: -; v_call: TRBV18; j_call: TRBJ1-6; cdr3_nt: TGTGCCAGCTCACCCCTGGACACCGAAAATTCACCCCTCCACTTT; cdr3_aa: CASSPLDTENSPLHF
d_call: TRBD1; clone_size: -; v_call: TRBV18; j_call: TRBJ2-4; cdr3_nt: TGTGCCAGCTCACCCGGACAGGGGGCGGGGAACATTCAGTACTTC; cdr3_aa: CASSPGQGAGNIQYF